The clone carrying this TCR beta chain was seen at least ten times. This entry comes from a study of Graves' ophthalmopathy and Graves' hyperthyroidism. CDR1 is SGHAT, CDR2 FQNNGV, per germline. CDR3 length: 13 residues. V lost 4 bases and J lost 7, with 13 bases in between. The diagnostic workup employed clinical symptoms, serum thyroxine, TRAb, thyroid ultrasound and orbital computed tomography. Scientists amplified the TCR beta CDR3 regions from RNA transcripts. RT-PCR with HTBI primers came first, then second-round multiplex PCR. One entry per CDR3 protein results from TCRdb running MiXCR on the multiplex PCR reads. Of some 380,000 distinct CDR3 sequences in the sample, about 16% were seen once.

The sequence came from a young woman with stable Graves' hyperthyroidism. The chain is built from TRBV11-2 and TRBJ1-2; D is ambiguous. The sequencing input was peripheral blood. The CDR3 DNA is TGTGCCAGCAGCTACGGTGGCAGAAGTGGCTACACCTTC. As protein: CASSYGGRSGYTF.